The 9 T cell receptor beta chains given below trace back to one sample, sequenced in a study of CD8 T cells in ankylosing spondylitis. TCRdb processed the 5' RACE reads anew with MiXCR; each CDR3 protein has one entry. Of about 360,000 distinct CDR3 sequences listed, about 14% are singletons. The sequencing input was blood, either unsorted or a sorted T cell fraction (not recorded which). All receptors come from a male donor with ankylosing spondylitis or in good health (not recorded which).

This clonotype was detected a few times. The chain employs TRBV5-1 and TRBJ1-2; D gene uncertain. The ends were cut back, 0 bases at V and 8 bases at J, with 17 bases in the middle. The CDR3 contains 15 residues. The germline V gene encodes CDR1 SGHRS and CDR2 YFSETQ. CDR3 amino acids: CASSLEHGQLGGYTF. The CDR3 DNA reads TGCGCCAGCAGCTTGGAACATGGGCAATTGGGGGGCTACACCTTC.

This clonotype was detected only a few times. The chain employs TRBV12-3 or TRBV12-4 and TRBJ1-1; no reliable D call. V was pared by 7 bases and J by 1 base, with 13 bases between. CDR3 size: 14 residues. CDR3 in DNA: TGTGCCAGCACCTCCTGGGATCCGAACACTGAAGCTTTCTTT. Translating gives CASTSWDPNTEAFF.

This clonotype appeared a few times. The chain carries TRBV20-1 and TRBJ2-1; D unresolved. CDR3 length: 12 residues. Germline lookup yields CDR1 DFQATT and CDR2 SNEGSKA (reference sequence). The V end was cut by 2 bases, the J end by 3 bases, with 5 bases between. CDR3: CSARQDYNEQFF. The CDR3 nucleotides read TGCAGTGCTAGACAAGACTACAATGAGCAGTTCTTC.

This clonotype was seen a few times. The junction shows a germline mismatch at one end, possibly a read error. The CDR3 spells CASSLFFAGGPPVF. Here the CDR3 DNA reads TGTGCCAGCAGCTTATTCTTTGCGGGGGGGCCCCCCGTCTTC. V usage is TRBV7-2 and J usage is TRBJ2-1, with 9 bases fitting TRBD2. The CDR3 has 14 amino acids. Per the germline V gene, CDR1 is SGHTA and CDR2 is FQGNSA.

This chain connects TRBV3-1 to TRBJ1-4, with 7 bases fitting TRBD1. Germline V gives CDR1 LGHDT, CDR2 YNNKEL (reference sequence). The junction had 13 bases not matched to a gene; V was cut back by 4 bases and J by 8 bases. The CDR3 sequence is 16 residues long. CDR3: CASSPPWGTAEEKLFF. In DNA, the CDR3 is TGTGCCAGCAGCCCTCCCTGGGGGACAGCCGAAGAAAAACTGTTTTTT. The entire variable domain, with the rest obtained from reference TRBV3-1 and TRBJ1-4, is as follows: DTAVSQTPKYLVTQMGNDKSIKCEQNLGHDTMYWYKQDSKKFLKIMFSYNNKELIINETVPNRFSPKSPDKAHLNLHINSLELGDSAVYFCASSPPWGTAEEKLFFGSGTQLSVL.

CDR3 in DNA: TGTGCCAGTAGTACCGGACAGGGCTCCGCCGAGCAGTACTTC. Protein sequence: CASSTGQGSAEQYF. The chain uses TRBV19 and TRBJ2-7, with 8 bases matching TRBD1. From germline, CDR1 is LNHDA and CDR2 SQIVND (reference sequence). This CDR3 spans 14 amino acids. Losses at the gene ends were 4 bases for V and 6 bases for J; bases not matched to a gene: 8.

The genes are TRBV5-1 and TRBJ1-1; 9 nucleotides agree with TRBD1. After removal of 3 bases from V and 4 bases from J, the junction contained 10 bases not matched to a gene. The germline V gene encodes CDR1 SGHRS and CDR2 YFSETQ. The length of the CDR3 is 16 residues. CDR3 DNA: TGCGCCAGCAGCTCTAAACAGGGGGCTAGAAGCACTGAAGCTTTCTTT. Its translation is CASSSKQGARSTEAFF.

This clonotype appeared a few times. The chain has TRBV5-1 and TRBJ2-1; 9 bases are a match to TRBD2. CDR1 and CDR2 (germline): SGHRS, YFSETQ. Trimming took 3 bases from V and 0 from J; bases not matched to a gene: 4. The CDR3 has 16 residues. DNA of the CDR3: TGCGCCAGCAGCTCGAGCGGGGGGAGCTCCTACAATGAGCAGTTCTTC. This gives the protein CASSSSGGSSYNEQFF.

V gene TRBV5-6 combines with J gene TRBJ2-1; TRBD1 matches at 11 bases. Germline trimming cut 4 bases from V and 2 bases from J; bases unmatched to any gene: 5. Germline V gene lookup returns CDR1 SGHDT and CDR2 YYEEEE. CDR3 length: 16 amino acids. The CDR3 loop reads CASSGRTGGAYNEQFF. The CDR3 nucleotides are TGTGCCAGCAGCGGACGGACAGGGGGCGCCTACAATGAGCAGTTCTTC.